Presented here are 32 T cell receptor beta chains from one specimen sequenced in a study of T-cell memory formation after mild COVID-19. TCRdb reanalysed the 5' RACE reads using MiXCR and keeps one entry per CDR3 protein. The profile shows about 410,000 distinct CDR3 sequences, about 22% of them singletons. The source material was PBMCs or a T cell subset sorted from them (not recorded which). The origin of the receptors is an adult woman who had mild COVID-19 (a few samples of this study predate the infection). Cell type and time point are not known.

V and J are TRBV12-3 or TRBV12-4 and TRBJ2-1, with D hard to call. V was trimmed by 8 bases and J by 6 bases, leaving 17 bases between them. CDR3 length: 14 residues. The CDR3: CASSYRSTLNEQFF. The CDR3 DNA follows: TGTGCCAGCTCGTACAGAAGCACCCTCAATGAGCAGTTCTTC.

This clonotype has more than one count but fewer than ten. This chain connects TRBV12-3 or TRBV12-4 to TRBJ2-3; 7 bases match TRBD1. The length of the CDR3 is 18 residues. V dropped 0 bases and J dropped 4; count of bases not matched to a gene: 13. CDR3 in DNA: TGTGCCAGCAGTTTAGCGACCTACCGACTGGACAGGCCAGATACGCAGTATTTT. This sequence encodes CASSLATYRLDRPDTQYF.

In this sample, this clonotype turned up many times. V usage is TRBV29-1 and J usage is TRBJ2-1, with D possibly matching TRBD2 (5 bases). Germline V CDR1 and CDR2: SQVTM, ANQGSEA. Between the trimmed V and J ends, which lost 6 bases and 4 bases, there was a span of 16 bases. The CDR3 runs 14 residues. CDR3 DNA sequence: TGCAGCGTCACTCGGGGAACGGGGTACAATGAGCAGTTCTTC. Its protein product is CSVTRGTGYNEQFF.

This chain connects TRBV6-1 to TRBJ2-3; D gene unclear. This CDR3 has 16 residues. V gave up 2 bases and J gave up 0 bases, with 12 bases separating them. CDR1 and CDR2 from the germline V gene are MNHNS and SASEGT. The CDR3 loop reads CASSESTATSTDTQYF. CDR3 nucleotides: TGTGCCAGCAGTGAATCAACAGCCACTAGCACAGATACGCAGTATTTT.

This clonotype was counted only a few times. The chain joins TRBV20-1 to TRBJ2-3; 10 bases map to TRBD1. CDR3 length equals 16 residues. In germline, CDR1 is DFQATT, CDR2 SNEGSKA (reference sequence). J lost 6 bases, V lost 6 bases, and 15 bases had no gene match. CDR3 region: CSAILPRQGARDTQYF. The CDR3 DNA is TGCAGTGCCATCCTACCTCGACAGGGGGCGAGGGATACGCAGTATTTT.

V and J are TRBV7-9 and TRBJ2-1; the D gene is possibly TRBD2 (5 bases). Germline lookup yields CDR1 SEHNR and CDR2 FQNEAQ (reference sequence). CDR3 length: 9 amino acids. As DNA, the CDR3 is TGTGTCCCGGGGAATGAGCAGTTCTTC. Protein product: CVPGNEQFF.

This clonotype was counted only a few times. This chain connects TRBV20-1 to TRBJ2-2, with D perhaps matching TRBD1 or TRBD2 (5 bases each). The CDR3 contains 14 residues. Looked up from germline, CDR1 is DFQATT and CDR2 is SNEGSKA (reference sequence). With 2 bases removed from V and 4 bases from J, the gap between germline ends came to 11 bases. CDR3 nucleotides: TGCAGTGCTAGATATGGGGGTAGCACCGGGGAGCTGTTTTTT. It specifies CSARYGGSTGELFF.

In its sample, this clonotype was seen a few times. The chain couples TRBV20-1 to TRBJ1-1, with D perhaps TRBD1 (6 bases). The germline gives CDR1 DFQATT, CDR2 SNEGSKA (reference sequence). The CDR3 length is 13 residues. Trimming removed 5 bases at V and 6 bases at J, with 16 bases between. CDR3 in DNA: TGCAGTGCTGGGCAGGGGTTAAGGGCTGAAGCTTTCTTT. It translates to CSAGQGLRAEAFF.

J is TRBJ1-2 and V is TRBV9; D is unclear. Germline values: CDR1 SGDLS, CDR2 YYNGEE. Trimming cost V 4 bases and J 8 bases, with 15 bases left between them. The CDR3 is 13 residues long. Written as DNA, the CDR3 is TGTGCCAGCAGCCCCGGGGATGGGATGGGCTACACCTTC. It codes for CASSPGDGMGYTF.

This clonotype appeared many times. The rearrangement joins TRBV7-2 to TRBJ2-7; D unresolved. V was pared by 4 bases and J by 9 bases, with 13 bases between. This CDR3 has 12 amino acids. Per germline, CDR1 SGHTA and CDR2 FQGNSA. The CDR3 sequence: CASSSRGAGQYF. CDR3 in DNA: TGTGCCAGCAGCTCCCGAGGTGCCGGGCAGTACTTC. The full variable domain, with the rest looked up from reference TRBV7-2 and TRBJ2-7, is GAGVSQSPSNKVTEKGKDVELRCDPISGHTALYWYRQSLGQGLEFLIYFQGNSAPDKSGLPSDRFSAERTGGSVSTLTIQRTQQEDSAVYLCASSSRGAGQYFGPGTRLTVT.

The CDR3 DNA follows: TGTGCCAGCAGACGAGACAGGGACTCCTACGAGCAGTACTTC. Protein sequence: CASRRDRDSYEQYF. The chain combines TRBV6-6 with TRBJ2-7; 7 bases fit TRBD1. V lost 6 bases, J lost 0 bases, and 5 bases stayed unmatched. CDR1 and CDR2 from the germline V gene are MNHNY and SVGAGI (reference sequence). The CDR3 covers 14 residues.

This sequence joins TRBV2 and TRBJ2-7; D might be TRBD1 (6 bases). Germline CDR1 is SNHLY and CDR2 is FYNNEI. Trimming shortened V by 7 bases and J by 2 bases, and 12 bases separated the two germline ends. This CDR3 has 13 residues. CDR3 residues: CASTHGQTYEQYF. CDR3 nucleotide sequence: TGTGCCAGCACCCATGGACAGACCTACGAGCAGTACTTC.

This clonotype was counted a few times. This chain connects TRBV12-3 or TRBV12-4 to TRBJ2-3; TRBD2 matches at 7 bases. Germline trimming cut 7 bases from V and 4 bases from J; bases unmatched to any gene: 14. This CDR3 region has 16 residues. Here the CDR3 DNA reads TGTGCCAGCACCCGCGGCCCGGGACTACAAGCAGATACGCAGTATTTT. This gives the protein CASTRGPGLQADTQYF.

A few counts support this clonotype. The rearrangement links TRBV9 to TRBJ1-2; the D is unclear. Trimming shortened V by 2 bases and J by 4 bases, and 9 bases separated the two germline ends. The germline CDR1 and CDR2 sequences are SGDLS and YYNGEE. The CDR3 contains 13 residues. The CDR3 loop is CASSVWRTYGYTF. In DNA form, the CDR3 reads TGTGCCAGCAGCGTTTGGCGGACCTATGGCTACACCTTC.

V gene TRBV29-1 combines with J gene TRBJ2-1; possibly TRBD1 for D (5 bases). The CDR3 is 16 residues long. V was pared by 5 bases and J by 4 bases, with 21 bases between. CDR1 and CDR2 (germline): SQVTM, ANQGSEA. This CDR3 is CSVHSESFGAYNEQFF. The CDR3 nucleotides are TGCAGCGTTCACTCTGAGAGCTTTGGGGCTTACAATGAGCAGTTCTTC.

The V call is TRBV7-6, the J call TRBJ2-1, with 8 bases matching TRBD1. Germline V gene data show CDR1 as SGHVS and CDR2 as FNYEAQ. With 3 bases clipped from V and 7 bases from J, the junction kept 17 bases outside the gene matches. The CDR3 is 18 residues long. CDR3 sequence reads: CASSFLNPLQGAGNEQFF. DNA for the CDR3: TGTGCCAGCAGCTTTCTGAATCCCCTCCAGGGGGCGGGTAATGAGCAGTTCTTC.

This clonotype was detected a few times. The chain employs TRBV6-5 and TRBJ2-5, with no clear D. Germline values: CDR1 MNHEY, CDR2 SVGAGI. V was trimmed by 5 bases and J by 5 bases, leaving 9 bases between them. The CDR3 length is 12 residues. CDR3 protein: CASSRGWETQYF. CDR3 in DNA: TGTGCCAGCAGTCGTGGCTGGGAGACCCAGTACTTC.

This clonotype has more than one count but fewer than ten. This chain joins TRBV14 and TRBJ1-3; D gene uncertain. Germline CDR1 reads SGHDN; CDR2 reads FVKESK. Trimming left V 3 bases short and J 0 bases short, with 6 bases between. The length of the CDR3 is 14 residues. The CDR3 reads CASSQTFSGNTIYF. The CDR3 DNA reads as TGTGCCAGCAGCCAGACTTTCTCTGGAAACACCATATATTTT.

This clonotype was counted at least ten times. The chain carries TRBV7-9 and TRBJ2-5; 7 bases fit TRBD1. This CDR3 is built from 14 residues. V was clipped by 5 bases and J by 5 bases; unmatched bases: 8. Germline CDR1 SEHNR, CDR2 FQNEAQ (reference sequence). The CDR3 coding sequence is TGTGCCAGCAGCCTACTTACAGGGGATGAGACCCAGTACTTC. It yields the protein CASSLLTGDETQYF.

In this sample, this clonotype turned up a few times. CDR3 sequence: CSVGFLGLPYEQYF. CDR3 in DNA: TGCAGCGTTGGATTCTTGGGCCTTCCCTACGAGCAGTACTTC. The rearrangement links TRBV29-1 to TRBJ2-7, with unresolved D. Germline V gene data show CDR1 as SQVTM and CDR2 as ANQGSEA. This CDR3 region has 14 residues. V lost 4 bases and J lost 2, with 15 bases in between.

This clonotype appeared a few times. The chain combines TRBV4-3 with TRBJ2-7, with D possibly TRBD1 on 6 matching bases. V was clipped by 0 bases and J by 4 bases, with 16 bases between them. The germline gives CDR1 LGHNA, CDR2 YSLEER. This CDR3 comprises 16 residues. The CDR3 spells CASSQEPGQGIYEQYF. CDR3 nucleotides: TGCGCCAGCAGCCAAGAGCCGGGACAAGGCATATACGAGCAGTACTTC.

This chain joins TRBV2 and TRBJ2-1; TRBD1 is a possible D gene (6 bases). There are 13 residues in the CDR3. V was shortened by 10 bases and J by 10 bases, with 20 bases between the two germline ends. The V gene's germline CDR1 is SNHLY and CDR2 FYNNEI. CDR3 nucleotides: TGTGCCAACCAGGGTGGGGGCCCAGGGGAGCAGTTCTTC. Protein sequence: CANQGGGPGEQFF. The complete variable domain, with remaining parts taken from reference TRBV2 and TRBJ2-1, reads EPEVTQTPSHQVTQMGQEVILRCVPISNHLYFYWYRQILGQKVEFLVSFYNNEISEKSEIFDDQFSVERPDGSNFTLKIRSTKLEDSAMYFCANQGGGPGEQFFGPGTRLTVL.

This clonotype has more than one count but fewer than ten. The chain combines TRBV24-1 with TRBJ1-1; D possibly corresponds to TRBD1 (6 bases). Trimming pared 7 bases from V and 4 bases from J, leaving 18 bases between. CDR1 and CDR2 from the germline V gene are KGHDR and SFDVKD. The length of the CDR3 is 15 residues. Here the CDR3 DNA reads TGTGCCACCAGCGACCCAGGGAGGGGGGGCACTGAAGCTTTCTTT. Its protein product is CATSDPGRGGTEAFF.

J is TRBJ1-2 and V is TRBV6-6; 11 bases fit TRBD1. Trimming at V came to 5 bases and at J to 4 bases, leaving 6 bases not matched to a gene. This CDR3 contains 15 residues. CDR1 is MNHNY, CDR2 SVGAGI, per germline (reference sequence). The CDR3 DNA reads as TGTGCCAGCAGTCTCGGGACAGGGGGGAGCTATGGCTACACCTTC. This sequence encodes CASSLGTGGSYGYTF.

This clonotype was detected a few times. V and J are TRBV4-1 and TRBJ2-7; 11 positions agree with TRBD2. Germline V lookup: CDR1 MGHRA, CDR2 YSYEKL. This CDR3 has 15 residues. With V trimmed by 5 bases and J by 0 bases, 3 bases remained unmatched. This CDR3 reads CASSTLAGASYEQYF. DNA for the CDR3: TGCGCCAGCAGCACACTAGCGGGGGCCTCCTACGAGCAGTACTTC.

This clonotype was seen more than once but under ten times. This rearrangement joins TRBV6-5 to TRBJ2-7; 10 bases align to TRBD1. CDR3 length: 14 residues. V shed 2 bases and J 4 bases; nucleotides not matched to a gene: 2. In germline, CDR1 is MNHEY, CDR2 SVGAGI. Here the CDR3 reads CASSYGGQGYEQYF. The CDR3 DNA sequence: TGTGCCAGCAGTTACGGGGGACAGGGGTACGAGCAGTACTTC.

The CDR3 region is CASSVGPRNTEAFF. The CDR3 region has the DNA TGTGCCAGCAGCGTGGGACCCAGGAACACTGAAGCTTTCTTT. The V call is TRBV2, the J call TRBJ1-1; the D gene is possibly TRBD1 (5 bases). Trimming pared 6 bases from V and 1 base from J, leaving 12 bases between. This CDR3 spans 14 amino acids. Germline V lookup: CDR1 SNHLY, CDR2 FYNNEI. Filled out from reference TRBV2 and TRBJ1-1, the complete variable domain reads EPEVTQTPSHQVTQMGQEVILRCVPISNHLYFYWYRQILGQKVEFLVSFYNNEISEKSEIFDDQFSVERPDGSNFTLKIRSTKLEDSAMYFCASSVGPRNTEAFFGQGTRLTVV.

The chain combines TRBV4-1 with TRBJ2-7, with D tentatively TRBD1 or TRBD2 (7 bases each). The CDR3 contains 14 residues. CDR1 MGHRA and CDR2 YSYEKL come from the germline V gene. Trimming shortened V by 1 base and J by 4 bases, and 11 bases separated the two germline ends. The CDR3 DNA reads TGCGCCAGCAGCCAAGGGGAGGGGGCGTACGAGCAGTACTTC. Protein product: CASSQGEGAYEQYF.

This clonotype was recorded a few times. This chain connects TRBV20-1 to TRBJ2-1, with TRBD2 matching over 14 bases. V lost 5 bases to trimming and J lost 3 bases; unmatched junction nucleotides: 15. CDR1 and CDR2 from the germline V gene are DFQATT and SNEGSKA (reference sequence). The CDR3 has 19 amino acids. CDR3 region: CSAVRQTSGRARVYNEQFF. The CDR3 DNA follows: TGCAGTGCTGTCCGGCAGACTAGCGGGAGGGCGAGAGTCTACAATGAGCAGTTCTTC.

The chain employs TRBV20-1 and TRBJ1-1; D is ambiguous. CDR3 length: 13 residues. Germline CDR1 reads DFQATT; CDR2 reads SNEGSKA (reference sequence). Trimming stripped 4 bases from V and 2 bases from J, with 11 bases between. CDR3 region: CSANPTTNTEAFF. Here the CDR3 DNA reads TGCAGTGCTAACCCGACAACAAACACTGAAGCTTTCTTT.

This clonotype showed up just once. This chain connects TRBV7-2 to TRBJ2-1; D not certain. Trimming shortened V by 1 base and J by 5 bases, and 18 bases separated the two germline ends. The CDR3 has 17 residues. CDR1 and CDR2 (germline): SGHTA, FQGNSA. The CDR3 DNA is TGTGCCAGCAGCTTAGGGCGACTCAGGTCTAACCACAATGAGCAGTTCTTC. As protein: CASSLGRLRSNHNEQFF.

A few counts support this clonotype. In DNA form, the CDR3 reads TGTGCCAGCAGCTTTGACAGCTTAAACACTGAAGCTTTCTTT. Its translation is CASSFDSLNTEAFF. The rearrangement links TRBV12-3 or TRBV12-4 to TRBJ1-1; D might be TRBD1 (5 bases). The CDR3 contains 14 residues. V was cut by 6 bases and J by 2 bases, with 13 bases left in between.